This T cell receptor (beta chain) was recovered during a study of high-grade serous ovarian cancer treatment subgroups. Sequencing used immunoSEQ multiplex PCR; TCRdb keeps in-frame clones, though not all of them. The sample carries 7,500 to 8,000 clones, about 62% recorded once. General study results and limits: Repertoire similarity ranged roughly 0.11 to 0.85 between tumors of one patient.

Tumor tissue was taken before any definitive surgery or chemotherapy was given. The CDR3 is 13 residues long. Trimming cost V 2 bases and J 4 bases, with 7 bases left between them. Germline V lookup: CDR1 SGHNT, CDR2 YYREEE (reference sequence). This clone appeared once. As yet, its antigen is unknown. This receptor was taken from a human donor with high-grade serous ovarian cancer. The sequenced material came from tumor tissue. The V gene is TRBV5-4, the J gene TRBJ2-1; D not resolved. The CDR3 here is CASSFGHYNEQFF. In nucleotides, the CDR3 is TGTGCCAGCAGCTTTGGCCATTACAATGAGCAGTTCTTC.